The clone carrying this T cell receptor (beta chain) was seen ten or more times. These data belong to a study of early T cells in non-severe SARS-CoV-2 infection. The V gene's germline CDR1 is LGHNA and CDR2 YNFKEQ. The V and J ends lost 0 bases and 0 bases respectively, with 6 bases between them. This CDR3 region has 16 residues. MiXCR, run by TCRdb on the 5' RACE reads, gives a single entry per CDR3 protein. The data contain about 70,000 distinct CDR3 sequences, about 11% of them seen just once; the ten biggest clones take up over 3.5%. The V and J genes are TRBV4-2 and TRBJ2-6; D not certain. Material for sequencing was whole blood. The TCR was taken from an adult who was a healthcare worker with PCR-confirmed SARS-CoV-2 infection or an uninfected control (not recorded which). CDR3 in amino acids: CASSQDASSGANVLTF. The DNA for the CDR3 is TGTGCCAGCAGCCAAGACGCCTCCTCTGGGGCCAACGTCCTGACTTTC.